This TCR beta chain is drawn from a study of T-cell reconstitution after alpha-beta-depleted transplantation in children. The TCRbeta library was prepared with unique molecular identifiers. MiXCR was run by TCRdb on the PCR reads, yielding one entry per CDR3 protein. The sample lists 600,000 or so distinct CDR3 sequences, under 25% seen once, with about 14% in the top ten. This clonotype appeared a few times. The CDR3 has 18 amino acids. The V end lost 2 bases, the J end lost 2 bases, and 21 bases lay between the germline ends. Germline assignment: CDR1 MNHEY and CDR2 SVGEGT. Specimen: PBMCs, mostly from graft donor cells, collected 360 days after TCRalphabeta/CD19-depleted stem cell transplant. The chain joins TRBV6-2 or TRBV6-3 to TRBJ2-5; perhaps TRBD2 as D (5 bases). This receptor was identified in a boy younger than two who had a stem cell transplant for acute myeloid leukemia, so the T cells may come from the graft donor. This CDR3 is CASSYPSQWRAIQETQYF. The CDR3 bases are TGTGCCAGCAGTTACCCGTCCCAATGGCGGGCTATACAAGAGACCCAGTACTTC.